The 22 T cell receptor beta chains listed next were all sequenced from one sample in a study of cytomegalovirus exposure and HLA in healthy donors. Amplification used 60 Vbeta primers and 13 Jbeta primers. Using immunoSEQ multiplex PCR, the repertoire was profiled, and TCRdb retains in-frame clones only, with some absent. The sample shows fewer than 150,000 clones, 70% to 80% of them seen only once. The sequencing sample was made of PBMCs. These receptors all come from a woman between 45 and 60 years old in good health and CMV-seronegative.

J is TRBJ2-7 and V is TRBV5-1, with TRBD1 as a possible D gene (6 bases). Per germline, CDR1 SGHRS and CDR2 YFSETQ. Trimming stripped 1 base from V and 2 bases from J, with 10 bases between. The CDR3 sequence is 14 residues long. CDR3 amino acids: CASSLSGHPYEQYF. The CDR3 bases are TGCGCCAGCAGCTTGTCGGGACACCCCTACGAGCAGTACTTC.

The chain joins TRBV4-1 to TRBJ2-2; 10 bases fit TRBD1. The J segment lost 2 bases and the V segment lost 6 bases, leaving 15 bases of the junction unmatched. Germline V gene lookup returns CDR1 MGHRA and CDR2 YSYEKL. CDR3 length: 19 amino acids. CDR3 region: CASSHLAIGQGGNTGELFF. DNA of the CDR3: TGCGCCAGCAGTCACTTAGCCATCGGACAGGGGGGAAACACCGGGGAGCTGTTTTTT.

The chain links TRBV29-1 to TRBJ2-5; a possible D gene is TRBD1 (6 bases). V lost 5 bases, J lost 5 bases, and 12 bases lay in between. Germline assignment: CDR1 SQVTM and CDR2 ANQGSEA. The CDR3 is 12 residues long. CDR3 protein: CSVLVQGETQYF. The CDR3 coding sequence is TGCAGCGTTCTGGTGCAGGGGGAGACCCAGTACTTC.

The rearrangement links TRBV10-2 to TRBJ2-1; D is undetermined. Germline CDR1 WSHSY, CDR2 SAAADI. V lost 0 bases and J lost 7, with 10 bases in between. CDR3 length equals 14 residues. The DNA for the CDR3 is TGCGCCAGCAGTGAGTCGGGCGCGAATAATGAGCAGTTCTTC. Its translation is CASSESGANNEQFF.

This clone was counted once. The V gene is TRBV19, the J gene TRBJ2-1; 10 positions agree with TRBD2. V was pared by 2 bases and J by 4 bases, with 5 bases of the junction left unmatched. CDR3 length equals 16 residues. Per the germline V gene, CDR1 is LNHDA and CDR2 is SQIVND (reference sequence). The CDR3: CASSIRTSGTYNEQFF. The CDR3 DNA sequence: TGTGCCAGTAGTATAAGGACTAGCGGTACTTACAATGAGCAGTTCTTC.

The chain employs TRBV7-2 and TRBJ1-5, with D perhaps matching TRBD1 (5 bases). V was trimmed by 1 base and J by 3 bases, leaving 7 bases between them. There are 14 residues in the CDR3. Germline V gives CDR1 SGHTA, CDR2 FQGNSA. The CDR3 DNA is TGTGCCAGCAGCTTAGGGACACCCAATCAGCCCCAGCATTTT. Translated, it gives CASSLGTPNQPQHF.

This clone was seen only a few times. The V call is TRBV10-3, the J call TRBJ1-2; 7 nucleotides align to TRBD1. Germline V CDR1 and CDR2: ENHRY, SYGVKD. V lost 8 bases to trimming and J lost 4 bases; unmatched junction nucleotides: 7. This CDR3 is 13 amino acids long. CDR3 sequence: CAIRDRQGYGYTF. The CDR3 DNA reads as TGTGCCATCCGCGACCGACAGGGCTATGGCTACACCTTC.

This clone occurred many times. The chain recombines TRBV28 with TRBJ2-7, with D unresolved. Germline V gene lookup returns CDR1 MDHEN and CDR2 SYDVKM. V dropped 6 bases and J dropped 2 bases, with 8 bases sitting between them. CDR3 length: 12 amino acids. CDR3 DNA: TGTGCCAGCAGCCTCACTACCTACGAGCAGTACTTC. Protein product: CASSLTTYEQYF.

There are a few counts of this clone. J is TRBJ1-4 and V is TRBV29-1; D is possibly TRBD1 (6 bases). The germline V and J ends were trimmed by 5 bases and 3 bases, with 10 bases remaining between them. In germline, CDR1 is SQVTM, CDR2 ANQGSEA. CDR3 length equals 13 residues. CDR3 in amino acids: CSVNRAANEKLFF. The DNA for the CDR3 is TGCAGCGTTAACAGGGCAGCTAATGAAAAACTGTTTTTT.

The chain carries TRBV27 and TRBJ1-2; D may be TRBD1 (6 bases). CDR3 length: 15 amino acids. Germline V gene lookup returns CDR1 MNHEY and CDR2 SMNVEV (reference sequence). Trimming pared 1 base from V and 4 bases from J, leaving 13 bases between. CDR3 region: CASSLYQGMSYGYTF. The CDR3 DNA reads as TGTGCCAGCAGTTTATATCAGGGGATGTCCTATGGCTACACCTTC.

This clone is labeled medium-sized. The rearrangement joins TRBV7-3 to TRBJ2-1; D may be TRBD2 (5 bases). The V end lost 5 bases, the J end lost 6 bases, and 11 bases lay between the germline ends. The germline gives CDR1 SGHTA, CDR2 FQGTGA. This CDR3 has 13 amino acids. The CDR3 DNA follows: TGTGCCAGCAGCCTTGGAGGATTCAATGAGCAGTTCTTC. Translation gives CASSLGGFNEQFF.

This clone was picked up one time. CDR3 in DNA: TGTGCCAGTAGTTGGACAGACAGCAATCAGCCCCAGCATTTT. This encodes CASSWTDSNQPQHF. The chain carries TRBV19 and TRBJ1-5; possibly TRBD1 for D (6 bases). Trimming stripped 5 bases from V and 1 base from J, with 9 bases between. Germline CDR1 and CDR2: LNHDA and SQIVND (reference sequence). The CDR3 extends over 14 amino acids.

The rearrangement uses TRBV7-9 and TRBJ2-7; D is perhaps TRBD2 (5 bases). Germline V CDR1 and CDR2: SEHNR, FQNEAQ (reference sequence). The germline V and J ends were trimmed by 7 bases and 4 bases, with 14 bases remaining between them. The CDR3 has 13 amino acids. The CDR3 DNA is TGTGCCAGCACCGAAGTTCGGGGTTACGAGCAGTACTTC. Residues: CASTEVRGYEQYF.

This clone was found once. The gene calls are TRBV20-1 and TRBJ2-7; D ambiguous. V was clipped by 3 bases and J by 2 bases, with 5 bases between them. The CDR3 extends over 11 amino acids. Germline CDR1 and CDR2: DFQATT and SNEGSKA (reference sequence). Here the CDR3 DNA reads TGCAGTGCTAGCGAGGCCTACGAGCAGTACTTC. Translating gives CSASEAYEQYF.

This clone was counted a single time. J is TRBJ1-1 and V is TRBV7-9, with a possible D match to TRBD1 (5 bases). Trimming left V 2 bases short and J 2 bases short, with 9 bases between. CDR3 length equals 14 residues. Germline loops: CDR1 SEHNR, CDR2 FQNEAQ (reference sequence). The CDR3 sequence: CASSLIQANTEAFF. The CDR3, as DNA: TGTGCCAGCAGCTTAATACAGGCTAACACTGAAGCTTTCTTT.

This clone came up once. The chain is built from TRBV5-1 and TRBJ2-5; 12 nucleotides agree with TRBD2. The tail of the sequence fits TRBJ2-7 better, so the J call may be wrong. The CDR3 contains 16 residues. Germline values: CDR1 SGHRS, CDR2 YFSETQ. In DNA form, the CDR3 reads TGCGCCAGCAGCTTGGGCCTAGCGGGGGGGCTTGACGAGCAGTACTTC. This codes for CASSLGLAGGLDEQYF.

Only one count was recorded for this clone. The chain recombines TRBV9 with TRBJ2-7, with a weak D call TRBD2 (6 bases). Germline V lookup: CDR1 SGDLS, CDR2 YYNGEE. The V and J ends lost 4 bases and 5 bases respectively, with 16 bases between them. The CDR3 has 14 amino acids. The CDR3 coding sequence is TGTGCCAGCAGCCCCTCGGCGGGGTATCACGAGCAGTACTTC. This gives the protein CASSPSAGYHEQYF.

The rearrangement uses TRBV19 and TRBJ2-7, with unresolved D. With 0 bases removed from V and 4 bases from J, the gap between germline ends came to 13 bases. Looked up from germline, CDR1 is LNHDA and CDR2 is SQIVND (reference sequence). CDR3 length: 15 amino acids. For the CDR3, the DNA is TGTGCCAGTAGTATAGATTGGGCAGCCTCATACGAGCAGTACTTC. This codes for CASSIDWAASYEQYF.

The J gene is TRBJ2-5, the V gene TRBV6-1; weak D call: TRBD2 (5 bases). Germline lookup yields CDR1 MNHNS and CDR2 SASEGT. The length of the CDR3 is 13 residues. The DNA of the CDR3 is TGTGCAGCACAGAACGGGGTCGTGGAGACCCAGTACTTC. It yields the protein CAAQNGVVETQYF.

This clone turned up a few times. The chain carries TRBV2 and TRBJ1-1, with D perhaps TRBD1 (5 bases). CDR3 length: 15 amino acids. V lost 5 bases to trimming and J lost 6 bases, with 19 bases between them. Germline V lookup: CDR1 SNHLY, CDR2 FYNNEI. DNA of the CDR3: TGTGCCAGCAGTCCACAGCGGCTGCCGGGGGCTGAAGCTTTCTTT. This gives the protein CASSPQRLPGAEAFF.

The chain joins TRBV5-1 to TRBJ2-1; 8 bases match TRBD1. V shed 4 bases and J 0 bases; nucleotides not matched to a gene: 6. Germline V gene sequence: CDR1 SGHRS, CDR2 YFSETQ. The length of the CDR3 is 16 residues. The CDR3 DNA reads as TGCGCCAGCAGCACCCGACAGGGGAGCTCCTACAATGAGCAGTTCTTC. Translation gives CASSTRQGSSYNEQFF.

This sequence joins TRBV5-1 and TRBJ2-7, with TRBD1 matching over 10 bases. The V gene end was trimmed by 0 bases and the J gene end by 5 bases; junction bases not matched to a gene: 5. This CDR3 has 15 residues. Germline CDR1 is SGHRS and CDR2 is YFSETQ. The CDR3 region is CASSLGDRGLNEQYF. CDR3 DNA: TGCGCCAGCAGCTTGGGTGACAGGGGGCTGAACGAGCAGTACTTC.